The 17 T cell receptor beta chains presented below share a single source sample, sequenced in a study of breast tumors, draining lymph nodes, adjacent tissues. A single record per CDR3 protein comes from TCRdb applying MiXCR to the multiplex PCR reads. The data contain 200,000 or so distinct CDR3 sequences, around 29% of them singletons. The lymph nodes were axillary draining lymph nodes from breast cancer patients. Sample: axillary lymph node tissue. Receptors originate from a female donor with breast cancer. Some clones in this sample may be carry-over from other donors' samples.

In this sample, this clonotype turned up many times. The V and J genes are TRBV9 and TRBJ2-2; D gene ambiguous. Trimming took 3 bases from V and 6 from J, leaving 9 bases between them. The germline CDR1 and CDR2 sequences are SGDLS and YYNGEE. CDR3 length: 13 amino acids. The CDR3 sequence is CASSAVMSGELFF. Written as DNA, the CDR3 is TGTGCCAGCAGCGCCGTAATGTCCGGGGAGCTGTTTTTT.

This clonotype was seen repeatedly, ten times or more. The chain has TRBV7-6 and TRBJ2-7, with 8 bases identical to TRBD2. Germline values: CDR1 SGHVS, CDR2 FNYEAQ. After removal of 5 bases from V and 2 bases from J, the junction contained 8 bases not matched to a gene. The CDR3 is made up of 15 amino acids. CDR3 loop: CASSNSGRGAYEQYF. CDR3 DNA: TGTGCCAGCAGCAACTCGGGGCGGGGGGCCTACGAGCAGTACTTC.

The sample holds a few counts of this clonotype. The chain couples TRBV29-1 to TRBJ1-1; D ambiguous. This CDR3 comprises 8 residues. V dropped 7 bases and J dropped 5 bases, with 2 bases sitting between them. Germline CDR1 and CDR2: SQVTM and ANQGSEA. The CDR3 loop is CSATEAFF. In nucleotides, the CDR3 is TGCAGCGCTACTGAAGCTTTCTTT.

Notes on this clonotype: At one of its ends the junction is not consistent with the germline gene, which may arise from a read error. This CDR3 reads CATSSGSSPLREQYF. DNA of the CDR3: TGCGCCACCAGCAGCGGCAGCAGTCCCCTACGGGAGCAGTACTTC. The rearrangement joins TRBV15 to TRBJ2-7; TRBD2 might be the D (5 bases). The germline V gene has CDR1 LNHNV and CDR2 YYDKDF (reference sequence). The CDR3 consists of 15 residues.

Regarding this clonotype: The conserved phenylalanine or tryptophan normally closing the CDR3 is absent here, so this likely arose from a read error. This chain joins TRBV6-5 and TRBJ2-3; 10 positions agree with TRBD1. CDR3 length: 15 residues. V dropped 5 bases and J dropped 3; count of bases not matched to a gene: 5. CDR1 and CDR2 from the germline V gene are MNHEY and SVGAGI. The CDR3 coding sequence is TGTGCCAGCAGTAACCGGGACAGGGGTACAGATACGCAGTATTTG. It is translated as CASSNRDRGTDTQYL.

In this sample, this clonotype turned up many times. V gene TRBV5-1 combines with J gene TRBJ2-3; 8 bases align to TRBD2. CDR1 and CDR2 (germline): SGHRS, YFSETQ. CDR3 length: 14 amino acids. Trimming took 4 bases from V and 5 from J; bases not matched to a gene: 6. The chain's CDR3 is CASSAGLEGDTQYF. Here the CDR3 DNA reads TGCGCCAGCAGCGCGGGACTAGAAGGAGATACGCAGTATTTT. Based on the CDR3 plus reference TRBV5-1 and TRBJ2-3, the full variable domain is KAGVTQTPRYLIKTRGQQVTLSCSPISGHRSVSWYQQTPGQGLQFLFEYFSETQRNKGNFPGRFSGRQFSNSRSEMNVSTLELGDSALYLCASSAGLEGDTQYFGPGTRLTVL.

V is TRBV5-5 and J is TRBJ2-6; 7 positions agree with TRBD1. The CDR3 has 17 amino acids. The junction had 9 bases not matched to a gene; V was cut back by 4 bases and J by 2 bases. CDR1 is SGHKS and CDR2 is YYEKEE in the germline V gene (reference sequence). CDR3: CASSKQGPGTGANVLTF. The CDR3, as DNA: TGTGCCAGCAGCAAACAGGGGCCGGGGACTGGGGCCAACGTCCTGACTTTC.

This rearrangement joins TRBV7-2 to TRBJ2-5, with 9 bases aligning to TRBD2. The V gene's germline CDR1 is SGHTA and CDR2 FQGNSA. The CDR3 contains 15 residues. J gave up 5 bases and V 1 base, and 5 bases lay outside the gene matches. Written as DNA, the CDR3 is TGTGCCAGCAGCTTAGGTAGCGGGAGATACGAGACCCAGTACTTC. As protein: CASSLGSGRYETQYF.

This clonotype occurred many times. The rearrangement joins TRBV5-8 to TRBJ2-1; 13 nucleotides agree with TRBD2. The CDR3 covers 15 residues. Germline CDR1 reads SGHTS; CDR2 reads YDEGEE. J lost 6 bases, V lost 5 bases, and 5 bases had no gene match. CDR3 protein: CASSSLAGGPNEQFF. The CDR3 region has the DNA TGTGCCAGCAGTTCACTAGCGGGAGGGCCCAATGAGCAGTTCTTC.

This clonotype was found many times. This sequence joins TRBV6-2 or TRBV6-3 and TRBJ2-5; maybe TRBD2 (5 bases). The CDR3 spans 15 residues. V was cut by 6 bases and J by 4 bases, with 18 bases left in between. Germline V gives CDR1 MNHEY, CDR2 SVGEGT. The CDR3 is CASSPYKGVAETQYF. In DNA form, the CDR3 reads TGTGCCAGCAGCCCTTACAAGGGAGTGGCAGAGACCCAGTACTTC.

This clonotype was counted many times. The rearrangement joins TRBV18 to TRBJ2-2, with D perhaps matching TRBD2 (6 bases). Deletions cut 3 bases from V and 7 bases from J, with 15 bases between. Germline V gene data show CDR1 as KGHSH and CDR2 as LQKENI. CDR3 length equals 15 residues. In DNA, the CDR3 is TGTGCCAGCTCACCGGGACTCCAGCTGAGCGGGGAGCTGTTTTTT. Translated, it gives CASSPGLQLSGELFF.

In this sample, this clonotype turned up a few times. This may be a read error: a much more frequent sequence differs by one nucleotide. The chain is built from TRBV5-8 and TRBJ2-7, with D tentatively TRBD1 (5 bases). V gave up 8 bases and J gave up 3 bases, with 18 bases separating them. CDR1 is SGHTS and CDR2 is YDEGEE in the germline V gene. This CDR3 contains 14 residues. CDR3 coding DNA: TGTGCCAGTAGTATCGCAGGGCCATACTACGAGCAGTACTTC. It is translated as CASSIAGPYYEQYF.

The rearrangement links TRBV29-1 to TRBJ2-3; 9 nucleotides match TRBD1. The CDR3 runs 13 residues. The germline V gene has CDR1 SQVTM and CDR2 ANQGSEA. The V segment lost 7 bases and the J segment 3 bases; nucleotides outside the gene matches: 5. CDR3: CSGRQGDTDTQYF. In DNA form, the CDR3 reads TGCAGCGGGCGACAGGGGGATACAGATACGCAGTATTTT.

This clonotype occurred a few times. The chain employs TRBV30 and TRBJ2-1, with 8 positions matching TRBD2. This CDR3 region has 13 residues. Germline V gives CDR1 GTSNPN, CDR2 SVGIG (reference sequence). The trim removed 5 bases at V and 8 bases at J, leaving 8 bases unmatched. In DNA, the CDR3 is TGTGCCTGGGTTAGCGGGGCCGCCGATGAGCAGTTCTTC. Its protein is CAWVSGAADEQFF.

The chain employs TRBV28 and TRBJ2-5; TRBD1 matches 7 bases. The better agreement between TRBJ2-1 and the DNA end casts doubt on the J call. The CDR3 runs to 21 residues. Germline V lookup: CDR1 MDHEN, CDR2 SYDVKM. CDR3 sequence reads: CASSLLVHGRSGQSFGNEQFF. The CDR3 DNA reads as TGTGCCAGCAGTTTATTGGTTCACGGTCGGTCGGGACAGTCCTTTGGCAATGAGCAGTTCTTC.

There are many counts of this clonotype. V gene TRBV4-1 combines with J gene TRBJ1-3; D not resolved. Trimming took off 0 bases at V and 1 base at J, with 10 bases between the two ends. Germline-derived CDR1 and CDR2 are MGHRA and YSYEKL. The CDR3 has 16 residues. This CDR3 reads CASSQEGGISGNTIYF. DNA for the CDR3: TGCGCCAGCAGCCAAGAGGGTGGAATTTCTGGAAACACCATATATTTT.

This clonotype came up many times. The chain is built from TRBV2 and TRBJ2-7, with 10 bases fitting TRBD1. The CDR3 runs 14 residues. The junction had 9 bases not matched to a gene; V was cut back by 8 bases and J by 5 bases. CDR1 is SNHLY, CDR2 FYNNEI, per germline. CDR3 nucleotides: TGTGCCAGCGGGGGCGGGACAGGGGAAAACGAGCAGTACTTC. Protein product: CASGGGTGENEQYF. Together with reference TRBV2 and TRBJ2-7, the CDR3 gives the full variable domain: EPEVTQTPSHQVTQMGQEVILRCVPISNHLYFYWYRQILGQKVEFLVSFYNNEISEKSEIFDDQFSVERPDGSNFTLKIRSTKLEDSAMYFCASGGGTGENEQYFGPGTRLTVT.